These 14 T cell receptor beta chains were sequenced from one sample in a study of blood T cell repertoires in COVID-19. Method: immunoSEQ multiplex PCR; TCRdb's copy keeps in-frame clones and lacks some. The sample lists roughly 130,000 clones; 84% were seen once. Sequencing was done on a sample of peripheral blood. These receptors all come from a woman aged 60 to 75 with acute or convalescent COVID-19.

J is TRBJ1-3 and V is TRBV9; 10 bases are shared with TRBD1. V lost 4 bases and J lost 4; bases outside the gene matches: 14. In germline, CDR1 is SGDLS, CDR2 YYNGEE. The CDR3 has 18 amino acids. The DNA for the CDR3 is TGTGCCAGCAGCTCGGACTCTGGACAGGGGGGGTCCGGAAACACCATATATTTT. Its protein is CASSSDSGQGGSGNTIYF.

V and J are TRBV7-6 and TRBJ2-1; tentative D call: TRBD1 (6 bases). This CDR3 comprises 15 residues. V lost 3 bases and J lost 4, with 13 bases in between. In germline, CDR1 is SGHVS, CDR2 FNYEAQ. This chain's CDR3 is CASSFQDSFYNEQFF. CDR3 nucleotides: TGTGCCAGCAGCTTCCAGGACAGCTTTTACAATGAGCAGTTCTTC.

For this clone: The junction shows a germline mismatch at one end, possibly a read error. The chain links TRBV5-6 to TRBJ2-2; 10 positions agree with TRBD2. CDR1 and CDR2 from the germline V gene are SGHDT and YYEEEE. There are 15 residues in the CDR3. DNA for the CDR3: TGTGCCCGCAGCGGGGGGGCTTGGAACACCGGGGAGCTGTTTTTT. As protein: CARSGGAWNTGELFF.

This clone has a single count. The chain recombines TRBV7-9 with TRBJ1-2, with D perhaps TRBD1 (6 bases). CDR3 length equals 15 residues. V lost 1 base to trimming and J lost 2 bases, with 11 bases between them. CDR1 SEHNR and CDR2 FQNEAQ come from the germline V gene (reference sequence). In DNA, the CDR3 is TGTGCCAGCAGCTTAGAAGGGGGACGGAACTATGGCTACACCTTC. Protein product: CASSLEGGRNYGYTF.

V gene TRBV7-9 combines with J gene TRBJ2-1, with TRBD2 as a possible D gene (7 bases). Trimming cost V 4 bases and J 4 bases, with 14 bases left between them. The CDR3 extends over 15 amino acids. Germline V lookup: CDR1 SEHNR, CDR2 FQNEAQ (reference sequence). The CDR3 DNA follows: TGTGCCAGCAGCTCTTGGGAGGGGGGGTACAATGAGCAGTTCTTC. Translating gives CASSSWEGGYNEQFF.

DNA of the CDR3: TGTGCCAGCAGCTTGACCGGGACAGACAATTCACCCCTCCACTTT. It translates to CASSLTGTDNSPLHF. J is TRBJ1-6 and V is TRBV7-3, with TRBD1 matching 7 bases. Germline loops: CDR1 SGHTA, CDR2 FQGTGA. V lost 3 bases to trimming and J lost 7 bases; unmatched junction nucleotides: 6. This CDR3 has 15 amino acids.

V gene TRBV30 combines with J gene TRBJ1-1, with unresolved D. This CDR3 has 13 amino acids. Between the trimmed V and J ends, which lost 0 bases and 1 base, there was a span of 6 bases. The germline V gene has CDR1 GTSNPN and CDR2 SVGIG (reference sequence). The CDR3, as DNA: TGTGCCTGGAGTGTACAAGAGAACACTGAAGCTTTCTTT. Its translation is CAWSVQENTEAFF.

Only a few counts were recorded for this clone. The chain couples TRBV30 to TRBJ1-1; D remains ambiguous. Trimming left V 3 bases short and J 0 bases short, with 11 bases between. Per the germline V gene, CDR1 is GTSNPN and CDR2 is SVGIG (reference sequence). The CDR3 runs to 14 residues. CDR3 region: CAWSKGAMNTEAFF. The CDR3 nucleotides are TGTGCCTGGAGCAAAGGAGCGATGAACACTGAAGCTTTCTTT. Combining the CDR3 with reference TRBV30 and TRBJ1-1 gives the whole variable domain SQTIHQWPATLVQPVGSPLSLECTVEGTSNPNLYWYRQAAGRGLQLLFYSVGIGQISSEVPQNLSASRPQDRQFILSSKKLLLSDSGFYLCAWSKGAMNTEAFFGQGTRLTVV.

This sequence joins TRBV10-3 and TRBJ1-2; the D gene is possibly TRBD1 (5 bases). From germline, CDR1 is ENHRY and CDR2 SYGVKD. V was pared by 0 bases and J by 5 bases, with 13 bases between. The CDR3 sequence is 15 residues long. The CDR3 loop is CAISESEGRNYGYTF. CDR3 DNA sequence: TGTGCCATCAGTGAGTCGGAGGGACGGAATTATGGCTACACCTTC.

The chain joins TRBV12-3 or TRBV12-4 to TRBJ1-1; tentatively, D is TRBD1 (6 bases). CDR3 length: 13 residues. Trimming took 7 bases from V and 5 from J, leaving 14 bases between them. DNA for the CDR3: TGTGCCAGCATAAAAGGGGGACGGACTGAAGCTTTCTTT. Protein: CASIKGGRTEAFF.

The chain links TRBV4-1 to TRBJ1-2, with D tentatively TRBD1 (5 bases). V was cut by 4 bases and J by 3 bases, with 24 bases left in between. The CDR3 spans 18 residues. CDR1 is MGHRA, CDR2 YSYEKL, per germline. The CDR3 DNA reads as TGCGCCAGCAGCCGTGGGGGGGGACGGAACATGGGCGACTATGGCTACACCTTC. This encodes CASSRGGGRNMGDYGYTF.

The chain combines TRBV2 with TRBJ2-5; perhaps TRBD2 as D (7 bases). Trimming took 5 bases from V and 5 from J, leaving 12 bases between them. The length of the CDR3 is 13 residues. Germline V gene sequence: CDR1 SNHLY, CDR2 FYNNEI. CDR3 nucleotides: TGTGCCAGCAGTTTCGGGGGGCGGGAGACCCAGTACTTC. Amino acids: CASSFGGRETQYF.

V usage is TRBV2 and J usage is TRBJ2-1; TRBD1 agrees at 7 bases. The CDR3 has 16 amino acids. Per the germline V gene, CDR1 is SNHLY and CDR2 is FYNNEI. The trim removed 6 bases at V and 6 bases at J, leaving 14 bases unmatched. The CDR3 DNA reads TGTGCCAGCAGCCGCGCGACAGGGAGAGGGGGCAATGAGCAGTTCTTC. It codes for CASSRATGRGGNEQFF.

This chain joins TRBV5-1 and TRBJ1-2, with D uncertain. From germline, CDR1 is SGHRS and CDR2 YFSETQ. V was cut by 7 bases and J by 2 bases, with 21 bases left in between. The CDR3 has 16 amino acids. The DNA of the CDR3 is TGCGCCAGCTCGCTTTCCGGGCGGGAGCGCAACTATGGCTACACCTTC. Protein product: CASSLSGRERNYGYTF.